Below, 8 T cell receptor beta chains from the same sample are listed, as sequenced in a study of blood T cell repertoires in COVID-19 (TCRdb year 2020). Library preparation was by the immunoSEQ multiplex PCR assay. Entries here come from immuneACCESS through TCRdb and include only in-frame sequences with V and J called. Some clones fail to appear in such tables; in the studies checked, an unresolved V gene covers under half of the shortfall, and the cause of the remainder is unknown. The sample records 95,000 to 150,000 clones, 80% to 90% of which are singletons. Of the sample, 9.5% to 13% falls within the top ten clones. The sequenced sample consisted of peripheral blood. The receptors derive from a human donor in a cohort sampled during active COVID-19.

CDR3 sequence: CASSYPSTDTQYF. In DNA form, the CDR3 reads TGTGCCAGCAGTTACCCTAGCACAGATACGCAGTATTTT. The chain uses TRBV6-2 or TRBV6-3 and TRBJ2-3; D is uncertain. The CDR3 contains 13 residues. Germline assignment: CDR1 MNHEY and CDR2 SVGEGT. Deletions cut 2 bases from V and 0 bases from J, with 3 bases between.

This chain uses TRBV2 with TRBJ1-4; no definite D call. The CDR3 is 13 residues long. The V and J ends lost 5 bases and 8 bases respectively, with 12 bases between them. CDR1 and CDR2 (germline): SNHLY, FYNNEI. CDR3 sequence (DNA): TGTGCCAGCAGTAGACTTACAAAGGAAAAACTGTTTTTT. Amino acid sequence: CASSRLTKEKLFF.

This chain connects TRBV6-1 to TRBJ1-1; D might be TRBD1 (5 bases). In germline, CDR1 is MNHNS, CDR2 SASEGT. CDR3 size: 17 residues. The ends were cut back, 6 bases at V and 4 bases at J, with 24 bases in the middle. This CDR3 reads CASREPGPGGVGTEAFF. CDR3 sequence (DNA): TGTGCCAGCAGGGAACCGGGTCCCGGGGGAGTGGGCACTGAAGCTTTCTTT.

The chain employs TRBV4-1 and TRBJ2-1; TRBD1 might be the D (6 bases). V lost 0 bases to trimming and J lost 9 bases, with 15 bases between them. This CDR3 comprises 15 residues. Germline V gene sequence: CDR1 MGHRA, CDR2 YSYEKL. This chain's CDR3 is CASSQEGQGRIEQFF. The CDR3 nucleotides read TGCGCCAGCAGCCAAGAAGGCCAGGGGCGGATTGAGCAGTTCTTC.

The chain joins TRBV29-1 to TRBJ1-1; no reliable D call. CDR3 size: 14 residues. Germline loops: CDR1 SQVTM, CDR2 ANQGSEA. V lost 1 base, J lost 1 base, and 10 bases lay in between. The CDR3 loop reads CSVEVVGRNTEAFF. The DNA of the CDR3 is TGCAGCGTTGAAGTGGTGGGGAGGAACACTGAAGCTTTCTTT.

This chain links TRBV2 with TRBJ2-1, with 10 bases fitting TRBD2. The germline V gene has CDR1 SNHLY and CDR2 FYNNEI. The trim removed 7 bases at V and 0 bases at J, leaving 9 bases unmatched. The CDR3 extends over 17 amino acids. The CDR3 protein is CASTPGLALSSYNEQFF. The CDR3 bases are TGTGCCAGCACCCCGGGACTAGCGTTGAGCTCCTACAATGAGCAGTTCTTC.

V usage is TRBV7-2 and J usage is TRBJ1-1; tentatively, D is TRBD1 (5 bases). This CDR3 contains 15 residues. With 1 base removed from V and 2 bases from J, the gap between germline ends came to 11 bases. Germline V gene lookup returns CDR1 SGHTA and CDR2 FQGNSA. CDR3 in DNA: TGTGCCAGCAGCTTAGAGGGAGGGGTAAACACTGAAGCTTTCTTT. It codes for CASSLEGGVNTEAFF.

The genes are TRBV18 and TRBJ2-5; 10 bases are a match to TRBD2. After removal of 6 bases from V and 5 bases from J, the junction contained 12 bases not matched to a gene. The germline V gene has CDR1 KGHSH and CDR2 LQKENI. The CDR3 sequence is 16 residues long. The CDR3 spells CASSATPSGGWETQYF. The DNA for the CDR3 is TGTGCCAGCTCTGCCACGCCTAGCGGGGGATGGGAGACCCAGTACTTC. Variable domain in full (rest from reference TRBV18 and TRBJ2-5): NAGVMQNPRHLVRRRGQEARLRCSPMKGHSHVYWYRQLPEEGLKFMVYLQKENIIDESGMPKERFSAEFPKEGPSILRIQQVVRGDSAAYFCASSATPSGGWETQYFGPGTRLLVL.